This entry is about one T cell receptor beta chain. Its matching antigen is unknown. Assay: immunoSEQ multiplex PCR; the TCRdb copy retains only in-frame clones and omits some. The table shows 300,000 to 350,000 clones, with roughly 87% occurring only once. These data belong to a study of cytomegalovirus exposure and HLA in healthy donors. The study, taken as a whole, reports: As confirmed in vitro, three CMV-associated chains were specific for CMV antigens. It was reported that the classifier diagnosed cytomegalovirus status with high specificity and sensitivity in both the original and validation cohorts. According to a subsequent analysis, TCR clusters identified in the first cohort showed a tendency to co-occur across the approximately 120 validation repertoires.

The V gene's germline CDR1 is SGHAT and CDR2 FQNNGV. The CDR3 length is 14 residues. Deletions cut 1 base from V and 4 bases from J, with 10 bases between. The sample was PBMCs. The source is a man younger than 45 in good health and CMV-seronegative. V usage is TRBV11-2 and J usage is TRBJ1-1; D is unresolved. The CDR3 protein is CASSLARGGTEAFF. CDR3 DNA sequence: TGTGCCAGCAGCTTAGCTCGGGGAGGCACTGAAGCTTTCTTT.